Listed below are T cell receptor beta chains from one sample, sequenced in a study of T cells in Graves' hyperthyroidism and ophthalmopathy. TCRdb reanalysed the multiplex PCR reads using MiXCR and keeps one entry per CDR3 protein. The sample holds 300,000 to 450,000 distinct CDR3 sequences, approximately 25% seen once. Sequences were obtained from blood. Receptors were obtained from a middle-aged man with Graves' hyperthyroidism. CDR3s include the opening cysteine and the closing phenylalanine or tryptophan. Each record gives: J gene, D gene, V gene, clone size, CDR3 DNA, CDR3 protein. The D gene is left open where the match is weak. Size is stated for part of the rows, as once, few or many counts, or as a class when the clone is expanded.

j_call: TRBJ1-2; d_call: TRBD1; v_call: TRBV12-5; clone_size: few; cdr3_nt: TGTGCTAGTGGTGGAAGGACAGGTGGCGGCTACACCTTC; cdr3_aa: CASGGRTGGGYTF
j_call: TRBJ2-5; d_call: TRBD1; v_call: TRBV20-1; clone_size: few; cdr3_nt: TGCAGTGCCCATCCAGGGGGCGGTGGAGAGACCCAGTACTTC; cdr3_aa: CSAHPGGGGETQYF
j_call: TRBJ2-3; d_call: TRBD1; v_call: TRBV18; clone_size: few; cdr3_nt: TGTGCCAGCTCACCACCGATGGGACAGCCAGACGGAGATACGCAGTATTTT; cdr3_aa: CASSPPMGQPDGDTQYF
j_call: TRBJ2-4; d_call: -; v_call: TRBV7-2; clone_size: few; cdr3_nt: TGTGCCAGCAGCTTAGGGACAGTACTTAACATTCAGTACTTC; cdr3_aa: CASSLGTVLNIQYF
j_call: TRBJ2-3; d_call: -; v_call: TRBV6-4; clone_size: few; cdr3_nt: TGTGCCGTCAGGGGTGTCGGTGGCACAGATACGCAGTATTTT; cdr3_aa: CAVRGVGGTDTQYF
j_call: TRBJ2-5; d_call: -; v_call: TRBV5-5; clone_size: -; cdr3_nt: TGTGCCAGCAGCTTGAGTTGGGGGATCCAAGAGACCCAGTACTTC; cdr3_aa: CASSLSWGIQETQYF
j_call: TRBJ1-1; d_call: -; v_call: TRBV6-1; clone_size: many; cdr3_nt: TGTGCCAGCTCCAGAAAAGGGGGTGACACTGAAGCTTTCTTT; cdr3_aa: CASSRKGGDTEAFF
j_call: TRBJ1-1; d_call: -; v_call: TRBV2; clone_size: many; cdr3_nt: TGTGCCAGCAGTGAAAGGCCGTGGAACACTGAAGCTTTCTTT; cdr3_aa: CASSERPWNTEAFF
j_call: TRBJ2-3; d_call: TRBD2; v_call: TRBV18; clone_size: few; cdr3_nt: TGTGCCAGCTCACCACCCACCAGCGGGAGGGCTGGAGATACGCAGTATTTT; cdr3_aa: CASSPPTSGRAGDTQYF
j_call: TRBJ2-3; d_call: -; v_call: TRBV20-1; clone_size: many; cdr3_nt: TGCAGTGCTAGAGATGACGGCGGCACAGATACGCAGTATTTT; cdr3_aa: CSARDDGGTDTQYF
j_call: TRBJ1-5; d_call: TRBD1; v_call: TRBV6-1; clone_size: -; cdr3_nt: TGTGCCAGCATGAATATCCAAACAGGGGGCTGGCAGCCCCAGCATTTT; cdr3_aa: CASMNIQTGGWQPQHF
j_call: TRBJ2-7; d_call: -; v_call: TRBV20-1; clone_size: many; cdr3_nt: TGCAGTGCAGAACAGGGTAACTCCTACGAGCAGTACTTC; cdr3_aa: CSAEQGNSYEQYF
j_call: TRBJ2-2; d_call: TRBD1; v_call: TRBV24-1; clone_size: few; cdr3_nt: TGTGCCACCAGTGGCCAGGGGGCCGGCGGGGAGCTGTTTTTT; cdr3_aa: CATSGQGAGGELFF
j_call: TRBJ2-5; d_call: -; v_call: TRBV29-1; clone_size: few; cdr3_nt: TGCAGCGTTGATCGGACGCTGGAGACCCAGTACTTC; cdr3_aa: CSVDRTLETQYF
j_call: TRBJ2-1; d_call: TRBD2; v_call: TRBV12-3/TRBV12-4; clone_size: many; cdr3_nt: TGTGCCAGCAGTCCCCGACTAGCGGGAGATGAGCAGTTCTTC; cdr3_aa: CASSPRLAGDEQFF
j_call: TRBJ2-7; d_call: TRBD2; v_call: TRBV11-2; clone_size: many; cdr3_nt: TGTGCCAGCAGCCCCGGACTAGCGGGATTGTCCGAGCAGTACTTC; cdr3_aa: CASSPGLAGLSEQYF
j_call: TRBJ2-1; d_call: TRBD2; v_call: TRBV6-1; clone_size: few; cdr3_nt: TGTGCCAGCAGTACTGCGACTAGCTCGTCCCTCAATGAGCAGTTCTTC; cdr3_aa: CASSTATSSSLNEQFF
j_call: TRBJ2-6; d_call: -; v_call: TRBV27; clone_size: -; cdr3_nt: TGTGCCAGCAGTTCATTAGCGGTCGACGCCGGGGGGGCCAACGTCCTGACTTTC; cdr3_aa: CASSSLAVDAGGANVLTF
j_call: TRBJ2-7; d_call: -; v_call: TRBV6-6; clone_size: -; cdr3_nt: TGTGCCAGCAGTTACTCCATTACCGTGGACGAGCAGTACTTC; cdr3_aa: CASSYSITVDEQYF
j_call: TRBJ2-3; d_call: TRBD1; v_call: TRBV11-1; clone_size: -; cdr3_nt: TGTGCCAGCAGCCCCGGACAGGCCCTTGGCACAGATACGCAGTATTTT; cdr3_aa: CASSPGQALGTDTQYF
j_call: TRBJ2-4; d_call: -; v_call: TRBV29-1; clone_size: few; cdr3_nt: TGCAGCGTTGGATCGGGAAGCATTCAGTACTTC; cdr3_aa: CSVGSGSIQYF
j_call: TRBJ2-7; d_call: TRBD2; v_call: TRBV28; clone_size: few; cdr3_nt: TGTGCCAGCAGTTTGGCGGGAGGGCCCTCCGAGCAGTACTTC; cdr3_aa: CASSLAGGPSEQYF
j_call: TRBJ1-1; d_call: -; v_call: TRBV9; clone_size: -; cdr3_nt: TGTGCCAGCAGCACCGGGACTTTGACTGAAGCTTTCTTT; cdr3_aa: CASSTGTLTEAFF
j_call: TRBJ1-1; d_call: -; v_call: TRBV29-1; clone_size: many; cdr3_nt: TGCAGCGTTCGAGGACAGCTGAACACTGAAGCTTTCTTT; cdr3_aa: CSVRGQLNTEAFF
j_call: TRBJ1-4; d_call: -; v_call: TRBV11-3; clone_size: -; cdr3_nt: TGTGCCAGCAGCTCGCCGACCCCACAATATGAAAAACTGTTTTTT; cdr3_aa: CASSSPTPQYEKLFF
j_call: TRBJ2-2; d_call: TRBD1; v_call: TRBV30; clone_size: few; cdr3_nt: TGTGCCTGGAAGTTGGACCAGGGGGCGAGGTTAACCGGGGAGCTGTTTTTT; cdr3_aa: CAWKLDQGARLTGELFF
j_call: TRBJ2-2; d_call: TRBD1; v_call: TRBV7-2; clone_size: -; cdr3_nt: TGTGCCAGCAGCCACCATAAGCAGGGGGCAGGAGGGGAGCTGTTTTTT; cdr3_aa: CASSHHKQGAGGELFF
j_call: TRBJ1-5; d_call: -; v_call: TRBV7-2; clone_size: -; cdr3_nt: TGTGCCAGCAGCGTGGTGGCCAGTGGGGATCAGCCCCAGCATTTT; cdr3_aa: CASSVVASGDQPQHF
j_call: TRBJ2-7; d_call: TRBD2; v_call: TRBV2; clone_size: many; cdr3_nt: TGTGCCAGCAGTGAGACTAGCGGGTTTGGGCCCTACGAGCAGTACTTC; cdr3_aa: CASSETSGFGPYEQYF
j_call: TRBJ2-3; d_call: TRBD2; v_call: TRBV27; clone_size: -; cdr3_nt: TGTGCCAGCAGTTCCAGACTAGCGGGAGGGATCACAGATACGCAGTATTTT; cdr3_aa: CASSSRLAGGITDTQYF
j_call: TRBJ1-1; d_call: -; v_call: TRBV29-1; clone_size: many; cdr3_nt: TGCAGCGTTGAACGTCTGGACAGTGTTACAGCTTTCTTT; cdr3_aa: CSVERLDSVTAFF
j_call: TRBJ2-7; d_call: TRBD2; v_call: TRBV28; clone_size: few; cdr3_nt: TGTGCCAGCAGCCAAACTGGGACTAGCGGAGAGCAGTACTTC; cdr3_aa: CASSQTGTSGEQYF
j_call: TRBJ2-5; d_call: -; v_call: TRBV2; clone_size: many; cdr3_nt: TGTGCCAGCAGTACACACGGGACCCTGGAGACCCAGTACTTC; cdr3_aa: CASSTHGTLETQYF
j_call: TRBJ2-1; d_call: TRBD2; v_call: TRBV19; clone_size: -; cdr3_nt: TGTGCCAGTAGTACCCAAGGGGACTATACGCCGACGGATGAGCAGTTCTTC; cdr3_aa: CASSTQGDYTPTDEQFF
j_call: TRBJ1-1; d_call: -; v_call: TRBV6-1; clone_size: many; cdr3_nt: TGTGCCAGCATTAACACTTACCTCAGGAGTGAAGCTTTCTTT; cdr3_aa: CASINTYLRSEAFF
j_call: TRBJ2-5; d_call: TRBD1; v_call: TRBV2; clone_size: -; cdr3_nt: TGTGCCAGCAGTGGGGGACAGGGGCAAGAGACCCAGTACTTC; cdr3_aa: CASSGGQGQETQYF
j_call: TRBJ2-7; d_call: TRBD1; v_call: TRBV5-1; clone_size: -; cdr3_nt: TGCGCCAGCAGCCCGGGCGGGACAGGGCTCTACGAGCAGTACTTC; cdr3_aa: CASSPGGTGLYEQYF
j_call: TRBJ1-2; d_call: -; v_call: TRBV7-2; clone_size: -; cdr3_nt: TGTGCCAGCAGCCCGGTGGACTTCTTTGATGGGGACTATGGCTACACCTTC; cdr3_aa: CASSPVDFFDGDYGYTF
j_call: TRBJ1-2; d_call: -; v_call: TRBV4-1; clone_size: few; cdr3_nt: TGCGCCAGCAGCCCCCTAGACGGAACTAACTATGGCTACACCTTC; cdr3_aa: CASSPLDGTNYGYTF
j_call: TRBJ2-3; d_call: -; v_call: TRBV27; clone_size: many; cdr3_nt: TGTGCCAGCAGTCTACTTCTAGGGAGAAACACAGATACGCAGTATTTT; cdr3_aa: CASSLLLGRNTDTQYF
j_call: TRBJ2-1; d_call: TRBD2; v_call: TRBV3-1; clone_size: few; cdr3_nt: TGTGCCAGCAGCCAGCTAGCGGGAGGGCGCGAGCAGTTCTTC; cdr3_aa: CASSQLAGGREQFF
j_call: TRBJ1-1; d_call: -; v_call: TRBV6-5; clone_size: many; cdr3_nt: TGTGCCAGCAGTTACTCGCGGGACCTTGAAGCTTTCTTT; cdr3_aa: CASSYSRDLEAFF
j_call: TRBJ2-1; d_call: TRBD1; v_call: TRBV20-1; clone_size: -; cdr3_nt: TGCAGTGCTGACAAACAGGGGTTTAATGAGCAGTTCTTC; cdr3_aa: CSADKQGFNEQFF
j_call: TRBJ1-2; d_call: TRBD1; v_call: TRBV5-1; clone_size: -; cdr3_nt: TGCGCCAGCAGCTTGGATGGCAGGGGGACGACTAACTATGGCTACACCTTC; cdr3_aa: CASSLDGRGTTNYGYTF
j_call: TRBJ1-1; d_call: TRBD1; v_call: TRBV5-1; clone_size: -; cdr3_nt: TGCGCCAGCAGCTCGGGACAGCACCTAGGCACTGAAGCTTTCTTT; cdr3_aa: CASSSGQHLGTEAFF
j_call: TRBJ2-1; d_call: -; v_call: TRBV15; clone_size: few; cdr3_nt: TGTGCCACCAGCAGAGGGGGCACAGGAGGGTACAATGAGCAGTTCTTC; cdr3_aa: CATSRGGTGGYNEQFF
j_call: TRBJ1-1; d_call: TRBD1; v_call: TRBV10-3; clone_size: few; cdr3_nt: TGTGCCAGTAAACAGGGGTTGAACACTGAAGCTTTCTTT; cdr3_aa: CASKQGLNTEAFF
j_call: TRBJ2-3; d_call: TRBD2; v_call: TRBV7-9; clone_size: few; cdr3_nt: TGTGCCAGCAGCTTTCTCCCTAGCGGGGGGTCGTATACGCAGTATTTT; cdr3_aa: CASSFLPSGGSYTQYF
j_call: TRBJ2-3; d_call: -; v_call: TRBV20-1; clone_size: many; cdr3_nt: TGCAGTGCAATGGACAGTACCACAGATACGCAGTATTTT; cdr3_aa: CSAMDSTTDTQYF
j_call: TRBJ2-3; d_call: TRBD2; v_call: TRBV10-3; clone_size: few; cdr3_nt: TGTGCCATCAGTGCGGGAGGCGGGACAGATACGCAGTATTTT; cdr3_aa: CAISAGGGTDTQYF